The 4 T cell receptor beta chains below were found in one sample sequenced in a study of T cells in localized non-small cell lung cancer. TCRdb's copy holds only in-frame clones and misses some; the assay was immunoSEQ multiplex PCR. Among approximately 150,000 clones listed, roughly 90% were seen once. The specimen comprised peripheral blood, sampled before any cancer treatment. Receptors originate from a female donor aged 60 or older with stage I lung adenocarcinoma.

The chain employs TRBV7-8 and TRBJ2-6, with TRBD1 as a possible D gene (6 bases). Germline CDR1 is SGHVS and CDR2 is FQNEAQ. The V end was cut by 5 bases, the J end by 1 base, with 18 bases between. The CDR3 is made up of 18 amino acids. Here the CDR3 DNA reads TGTGCCAGCAGCCTTCGACCGGGACAATTGTCTGGGGCCAACGTCCTGACTTTC. Translation gives CASSLRPGQLSGANVLTF.

The gene calls are TRBV7-2 and TRBJ1-5, with D uncertain. CDR1 is SGHTA and CDR2 is FQGNSA in the germline V gene. V shed 2 bases and J shed 1 base, with 9 bases lying between them. This CDR3 is built from 15 residues. CDR3: CASSLQGSSNQPQHF. The DNA for the CDR3 is TGTGCCAGCAGCTTACAAGGGTCGAGCAATCAGCCCCAGCATTTT.

This chain uses TRBV19 with TRBJ1-5; TRBD1 is a possible D gene (5 bases). Germline CDR1 and CDR2: LNHDA and SQIVND (reference sequence). The V gene lost 5 bases and the J gene lost 11 bases, with 22 bases spanning the gap. This CDR3 region has 15 residues. CDR3 DNA: TGTGCCAGTAGTTCCCGAGACAGAGCCCACGGGGCCCAGCATTTT. Its protein product is CASSSRDRAHGAQHF.

The rearrangement joins TRBV27 to TRBJ2-1; no clear D. The CDR3 covers 13 residues. V lost 5 bases and J lost 5, with 10 bases in between. CDR1 and CDR2 (germline): MNHEY, SMNVEV (reference sequence). CDR3 sequence (DNA): TGTGCCAGCAGTCTCTGGAAGAACAATGAGCAGTTCTTC. The encoded protein is CASSLWKNNEQFF.